This passage covers 27 T cell receptor beta chains from one sample sequenced in a study of cytomegalovirus exposure and HLA in healthy donors. 13 Jbeta primers and 60 Vbeta primers were used for the PCR. Assay used: immunoSEQ multiplex PCR; TCRdb lists only in-frame clones, some missing. In the table there are roughly 99,000 clones, 60% to 80% of which are singletons. Specimen: PBMCs. The source of these receptors is a man aged 18 to 35 in good health and CMV-seronegative.

V gene TRBV5-8 combines with J gene TRBJ1-5, with D perhaps matching TRBD1 (6 bases). Per the germline V gene, CDR1 is SGHTS and CDR2 is YDEGEE. This CDR3 region has 15 residues. V lost 2 bases and J 5 bases, leaving 14 bases between the germline ends. The CDR3 reads CASSFSGTHHQPQHF. CDR3 nucleotides: TGTGCCAGCAGCTTCTCCGGGACACATCATCAGCCCCAGCATTTT.

The chain couples TRBV7-9 to TRBJ2-5; 7 bases fit TRBD2. The CDR3 runs to 14 residues. V was clipped by 3 bases and J by 5 bases; unmatched bases: 6. Germline values: CDR1 SEHNR, CDR2 FQNEAQ (reference sequence). CDR3 in DNA: TGTGCCAGCAGCTTGGGCCGGGGAGGGGAGACCCAGTACTTC. It is translated as CASSLGRGGETQYF. The full variable domain, rest sourced from reference TRBV7-9 and TRBJ2-5, is DTGVSQNPRHKITKRGQNVTFRCDPISEHNRLYWYRQTLGQGPEFLTYFQNEAQLEKSRLLSDRFSAERPKGSFSTLEIQRTEQGDSAMYLCASSLGRGGETQYFGPGTRLLVL.

The CDR3, as DNA: TGTGCCAGCAGTTTAAAATCAGCAACTTCGCCGCGGCGAGGAGGCGAAAAACTGTTTTTT. The encoded protein is CASSLKSATSPRRGGEKLFF. The V gene is TRBV28, the J gene TRBJ1-4, with no clear D. In germline, CDR1 is MDHEN, CDR2 SYDVKM. The CDR3 has 20 amino acids. The germline V and J ends were trimmed by 2 bases and 8 bases, with 30 bases remaining between them.

V and J are TRBV19 and TRBJ2-7, with 8 bases matching TRBD1. The V gene's germline CDR1 is LNHDA and CDR2 SQIVND (reference sequence). After removal of 4 bases from V and 7 bases from J, the junction contained 9 bases not matched to a gene. This CDR3 is built from 14 residues. CDR3 protein: CASSSIRDRHEQYF. CDR3 DNA: TGTGCCAGTAGTAGCATCCGGGACAGGCATGAGCAGTACTTC.

This clone appeared a single time. The chain carries TRBV19 and TRBJ2-1; 7 positions match TRBD1. The V and J ends lost 3 bases and 7 bases, in that order; junction bases with no gene match: 9. The CDR3 is 15 amino acids. The germline gives CDR1 LNHDA, CDR2 SQIVND (reference sequence). For the CDR3, the DNA is TGTGCCAGTAGTATGGGCGCAGGGGGTGCGAATGAGCAGTTCTTC. This codes for CASSMGAGGANEQFF.

This chain uses TRBV29-1 with TRBJ1-1, with TRBD1 identical over 8 bases. The germline CDR1 and CDR2 sequences are SQVTM and ANQGSEA. This CDR3 is built from 13 residues. The V and J ends lost 6 bases and 2 bases, in that order; junction bases with no gene match: 5. The CDR3 coding sequence is TGCAGCGTACTGACAGGGGCTAACACTGAAGCTTTCTTT. It specifies CSVLTGANTEAFF.

The J gene is TRBJ2-5, the V gene TRBV4-1, with 9 bases aligning to TRBD2. J was trimmed by 0 bases and V by 0 bases; bases with no gene match: 2. This CDR3 is 16 amino acids long. Germline V lookup: CDR1 MGHRA, CDR2 YSYEKL. DNA for the CDR3: TGCGCCAGCAGCCAAGATCTAGCGGGGTACCAAGAGACCCAGTACTTC. It encodes CASSQDLAGYQETQYF.

About this clone: One junction end disagrees with the germline gene, perhaps due to a read error. V usage is TRBV7-7 and J usage is TRBJ2-5; tentatively, D is TRBD2 (5 bases). Germline CDR1 and CDR2: SSHAT and FNYEAQ (reference sequence). The CDR3 is 14 residues long. CDR3 residues: CASTTLGSQETQYF. The CDR3 nucleotides are TGTGCTAGCACTACCCTAGGGAGTCAAGAGACCCAGTACTTC. Looking up the rest from reference TRBV7-7 and TRBJ2-5 gives the full variable domain: GAGVSQSPRYKVTKRGQDVTLRCDPISSHATLYWYQQALGQGPEFLTYFNYEAQPDKSGLPSDRFSAERPEGSISTLTIQRTEQRDSAMYRCASTTLGSQETQYFGPGTRLLVL.

The count of this clone is one. The V call is TRBV11-2, the J call TRBJ2-5; 9 nucleotides match TRBD1. Trimming took 5 bases from V and 1 from J; bases not matched to a gene: 5. Germline-derived CDR1 and CDR2 are SGHAT and FQNNGV. This CDR3 is 15 amino acids long. CDR3 DNA sequence: TGTGCCAGCAGCAAGGGACAGGGTGTCCAAGAGACCCAGTACTTC. Its protein product is CASSKGQGVQETQYF.

This chain joins TRBV7-9 and TRBJ1-4; D gene uncertain. The V end was cut by 4 bases, the J end by 5 bases, with 11 bases between. The germline V gene has CDR1 SEHNR and CDR2 FQNEAQ (reference sequence). The CDR3 is 14 amino acids. CDR3 residues: CASSSVQKNEKLFF. Written as DNA, the CDR3 is TGTGCCAGCAGCTCAGTACAGAAGAATGAAAAACTGTTTTTT. Full variable domain (missing parts from reference TRBV7-9 and TRBJ1-4): DTGVSQNPRHKITKRGQNVTFRCDPISEHNRLYWYRQTLGQGPEFLTYFQNEAQLEKSRLLSDRFSAERPKGSFSTLEIQRTEQGDSAMYLCASSSVQKNEKLFFGSGTQLSVL.

This clone was detected once. The V and J genes are TRBV7-9 and TRBJ1-2, with 7 bases lining up with TRBD1. CDR3 length: 16 residues. Trimming removed 1 base from V and 0 bases from J; junction bases left unmatched: 5. Germline CDR1 and CDR2: SEHNR and FQNEAQ (reference sequence). Here the CDR3 DNA reads TGTGCCAGCAGCTTAGGGACAGGAATCGCTAACTATGGCTACACCTTC. It yields the protein CASSLGTGIANYGYTF.

The chain uses TRBV28 and TRBJ2-2; tentatively, D is TRBD2 (6 bases). The germline V gene has CDR1 MDHEN and CDR2 SYDVKM. The CDR3 is 15 amino acids. Between the trimmed V and J ends, which lost 5 bases and 3 bases, there was a span of 13 bases. The CDR3 sequence: CASSPGGMDTGELFF. The CDR3 nucleotides read TGTGCCAGCAGTCCCGGAGGGATGGACACCGGGGAGCTGTTTTTT.

This clone was counted once. The chain is built from TRBV6-6 and TRBJ2-2; D unclear. The germline V gene has CDR1 MNHNY and CDR2 SVGAGI (reference sequence). CDR3 length: 14 residues. With 9 bases removed from V and 0 bases from J, the gap between germline ends came to 11 bases. The DNA of the CDR3 is TGTGCCAGTAACCGGTTACCGAACACCGGGGAGCTGTTTTTT. Its translation: CASNRLPNTGELFF.

This clone was counted once. The CDR3 spells CASSPSQNDEQYF. The CDR3 nucleotides read TGTGCCAGCTCACCTTCACAGAACGACGAGCAGTACTTC. The chain combines TRBV18 with TRBJ2-7; no reliable D call. Trimming stripped 3 bases from V and 5 bases from J, with 11 bases between. Germline assignment: CDR1 KGHSH and CDR2 LQKENI. This CDR3 spans 13 amino acids.

The V gene is TRBV7-2, the J gene TRBJ2-1; 7 bases are shared with TRBD1. The junction had 3 bases not matched to a gene; V was cut back by 3 bases and J by 4 bases. CDR3 size: 14 residues. The germline gives CDR1 SGHTA, CDR2 FQGNSA. This CDR3 reads CASSLGTEYNEQFF. In nucleotides, the CDR3 is TGTGCCAGCAGCTTGGGGACAGAATACAATGAGCAGTTCTTC.

The chain joins TRBV15 to TRBJ1-3, with TRBD1 identical over 7 bases. With V trimmed by 4 bases and J by 0 bases, 6 bases remained unmatched. Germline V gene lookup returns CDR1 LNHNV and CDR2 YYDKDF (reference sequence). This CDR3 is 16 amino acids long. CDR3 amino acids: CATSTTPGGSGNTIYF. As DNA, the CDR3 is TGTGCCACCAGCACCACGCCAGGGGGCTCTGGAAACACCATATATTTT. Based on the CDR3 plus reference TRBV15 and TRBJ1-3, the full variable domain is DAMVIQNPRYQVTQFGKPVTLSCSQTLNHNVMYWYQQKSSQAPKLLFHYYDKDFNNEADTPDNFQSRRPNTSFCFLDIRSPGLGDTAMYLCATSTTPGGSGNTIYFGEGSWLTVV.

CDR3 bases: TGTGCCACCACGGCGGGGGGGCGCCGGAACACTGAAGCTTTCTTT. Translating it yields CATTAGGRRNTEAFF. V gene TRBV15 combines with J gene TRBJ1-1, with D possibly being TRBD1 (6 bases). V was pared by 7 bases and J by 1 base, with 16 bases between. Looked up from germline, CDR1 is LNHNV and CDR2 is YYDKDF (reference sequence). The CDR3 totals 15 residues.

This rearrangement joins TRBV18 to TRBJ2-7; D not certain. Between the trimmed V and J ends, which lost 3 bases and 2 bases, there was a span of 11 bases. The CDR3 consists of 14 residues. Germline values: CDR1 KGHSH, CDR2 LQKENI. The CDR3 nucleotides are TGTGCCAGCTCACCCCCCTCCGTCCCCTACGAGCAGTACTTC. It encodes CASSPPSVPYEQYF.

V gene TRBV6-4 combines with J gene TRBJ2-3; 8 nucleotides line up with TRBD1. The CDR3 is 15 residues long. Germline assignment: CDR1 MRHNA and CDR2 SNTAGT. Unmatched junction bases numbered 7, after V lost 6 bases and J lost 2 bases. The CDR3 here is CASRAGQGDTDTQYF. CDR3 bases: TGTGCCAGCAGAGCTGGACAGGGAGACACAGATACGCAGTATTTT.

The gene calls are TRBV5-1 and TRBJ2-7; 11 bases are shared with TRBD1. CDR1 is SGHRS, CDR2 YFSETQ, per germline. This CDR3 has 16 residues. Losses at the gene ends were 4 bases for V and 4 bases for J; bases not matched to a gene: 10. In DNA form, the CDR3 reads TGCGCCAGCAGCCCCGAAGGACAGGGGGCTTATTACGAGCAGTACTTC. Encoded protein: CASSPEGQGAYYEQYF.

The V gene is TRBV7-6, the J gene TRBJ2-7; tentatively, D is TRBD2 (6 bases). Germline V CDR1 and CDR2: SGHVS, FNYEAQ. CDR3 length: 14 residues. With 5 bases removed from V and 8 bases from J, the gap between germline ends came to 19 bases. The CDR3 loop reads CASSRGGIQGQQYF. Written as DNA, the CDR3 is TGTGCCAGCAGCCGGGGCGGGATCCAGGGTCAGCAGTACTTC.

The chain couples TRBV5-1 to TRBJ1-2, with TRBD1 identical over 8 bases. CDR1 and CDR2 (germline): SGHRS, YFSETQ. The CDR3 consists of 15 residues. V lost 4 bases to trimming and J lost 3 bases; unmatched junction nucleotides: 8. CDR3 sequence: CASSLWTGPDYGYTF. For the CDR3, the DNA is TGCGCCAGCAGCCTATGGACAGGGCCTGACTATGGCTACACCTTC.

The chain employs TRBV25-1 and TRBJ2-3; 11 bases align to TRBD2. Germline values: CDR1 MGHDK, CDR2 SYGVNS. The ends lost 3 bases at V and 7 bases at J; junction bases unmatched: 6. This CDR3 has 15 amino acids. The CDR3 region is CASSELAGGPNTQYF. The CDR3 nucleotides are TGTGCCAGCAGTGAGCTAGCGGGGGGCCCTAATACGCAGTATTTT.

This clone was counted a few times. The V call is TRBV5-1, the J call TRBJ1-6, with D possibly TRBD1 on 5 matching bases. The ends were cut back, 3 bases at V and 6 bases at J, with 13 bases in the middle. The CDR3 totals 15 residues. Germline CDR1 is SGHRS and CDR2 is YFSETQ. This CDR3 reads CASSSTGSSNSPLHF. The CDR3 region has the DNA TGCGCCAGCAGCTCCACAGGTTCATCTAATTCACCCCTCCACTTT.

This clone was recorded only once. The chain combines TRBV19 with TRBJ1-2; D possibly corresponds to TRBD1 (6 bases). From germline, CDR1 is LNHDA and CDR2 SQIVND (reference sequence). The CDR3 contains 15 residues. Trimming cost V 5 bases and J 0 bases, with 13 bases left between them. CDR3 in amino acids: CASSVTGFPNYGYTF. The CDR3, as DNA: TGTGCCAGTAGTGTAACAGGGTTCCCTAACTATGGCTACACCTTC.

The chain recombines TRBV7-9 with TRBJ1-2; D unresolved. The germline V and J ends were trimmed by 0 bases and 5 bases, with 13 bases remaining between them. Germline V gene data show CDR1 as SEHNR and CDR2 as FQNEAQ (reference sequence). The CDR3 consists of 15 residues. The DNA of the CDR3 is TGTGCCAGCAGCTTAGCGGCTTCTATGACTTATGGCTACACCTTC. This translates into CASSLAASMTYGYTF.

The chain recombines TRBV10-2 with TRBJ1-5; maybe TRBD1 (6 bases). The germline V and J ends were trimmed by 2 bases and 7 bases, with 9 bases remaining between them. Germline V gives CDR1 WSHSY, CDR2 SAAADI. This CDR3 has 13 residues. Here the CDR3 DNA reads TGCGCCAGCAGTGAGCCGGGGGGCCAGCCCCAGCATTTT. It encodes CASSEPGGQPQHF.